A selection of T cell receptor beta chains follows, all from one sample in a study of T cell responses to AZD1222 COVID-19 vaccine. Data came from immunoSEQ multiplex PCR; TCRdb stores just in-frame clones and leaves some out. Here the sample spans 85,000 to 130,000 clones, roughly 93% being singletons. This sample comprised peripheral blood, obtained on day 0 of AZD1222 vaccination. The source is an adult in good health. CDR3s include the opening cysteine and the closing phenylalanine or tryptophan. The order of the fields is V gene, J gene, clone size, D gene, CDR3 DNA, CDR3 protein. D genes are given only for firm matches. Rows may omit the clone size; those that give it use once, few, many or a size class.

TRBV4-1	TRBJ2-1	once	TRBD2	TGCGCCAGCAGAGGAGCGGGAACCTACAATGAGCAGTTCTTC	CASRGAGTYNEQFF
TRBV6-4	TRBJ2-1	many	-	TGTGCCAGCAGTGACAGAGACAATGAGCAGTTCTTC	CASSDRDNEQFF
TRBV3-1/TRBV3-2	TRBJ2-5	-	TRBD2	TGTGCCAGCAGCCAAGACCCAGCGGGAGTAGGAGAGACCCAGTACTTC	CASSQDPAGVGETQYF
TRBV3-1/TRBV3-2	TRBJ2-7	-	-	TGTGCCAGCAGCCGGACCTCGGGACACCTCGCGGGAGAGCAGTACTTC	CASSRTSGHLAGEQYF
TRBV15	TRBJ2-5	-	-	TGTGCCACCAGCCTTGCTAGGACTCTCAAAGAGACCCAGTACTTC	CATSLARTLKETQYF
TRBV28	TRBJ2-6	-	-	TGTGCCAGCAGTTCCAGGGTCTCTGGGGCCAACGTCCTGACTTTC	CASSSRVSGANVLTF
TRBV7-2	TRBJ2-3	-	-	TGTGCCAGCAGCCCCCTACGCAGGAGTGTCGCAGATACGCAGTATTTT	CASSPLRRSVADTQYF
TRBV5-1	TRBJ2-2	-	-	TGCGCCAGCAGCTTGGTTACGGCCACCGGGGAGCTGTTTTTT	CASSLVTATGELFF
TRBV4-2	TRBJ2-2	medium-sized	TRBD2	TGTGCCAGCAGCCCGGGACTAGCGGGAGGGCCCGGGGAGCTGTTTTTT	CASSPGLAGGPGELFF
TRBV3-1/TRBV3-2	TRBJ1-4	-	TRBD1	TGTGCCAGCAGCCAAGAAGGGTCCGGGACAGGGTTTGAAAAACTGTTTTTT	CASSQEGSGTGFEKLFF
TRBV28	TRBJ2-1	-	TRBD2	TGTGCCAGCAGTTTCGGGACTAGCGGGAGGAATGAGCAGTTCTTC	CASSFGTSGRNEQFF
TRBV4-3	TRBJ2-7	-	-	TGCGCCAGCAGCCAAGGGCGGGTGGGTACCTACGAGCAGTACTTC	CASSQGRVGTYEQYF
TRBV28	TRBJ2-1	-	TRBD1	TGTGCCAGCAGTTTCAGGGGGGAGCAGTTCTTC	CASSFRGEQFF
TRBV9	TRBJ2-5	-	TRBD2	TGTGCCAGCAGCGAGACGGGACTAGCGGGAGGGATGGGAGAGACCCAGTACTTC	CASSETGLAGGMGETQYF
TRBV10-2	TRBJ1-2	-	TRBD1	TGCGCCAGCAGTACGACAGGGGGGATTAATGGCTACACCTTC	CASSTTGGINGYTF
TRBV5-1	TRBJ2-5	-	TRBD2	TGCGCCAGCAGCTCTCACCCGGGACTAGCGGACCAAGAGACCCAGTACTTC	CASSSHPGLADQETQYF
TRBV28	TRBJ2-1	-	-	TGTGCCAGCAGTTTGGACGGGGCCGGGGAGCAGTTCTTC	CASSLDGAGEQFF
TRBV12-5	TRBJ2-2	-	-	TGTGCTAGTGGTTTGGTAGAACTAGCCAACAGGGAGCTGTTTTTT	CASGLVELANRELFF
TRBV28	TRBJ2-7	-	-	TGTGCCAGCAGTTTGGGCAGGGGCCACGAGCAGTACTTC	CASSLGRGHEQYF
TRBV4-2	TRBJ2-1	-	-	TGTGCCAGCAGCCAAGGGTACTCTAAGGACAATGAGCAGTTCTTC	CASSQGYSKDNEQFF
TRBV30	TRBJ1-5	-	TRBD1	TGTGCCTGGAGTCCCGGGACAGGGGGTTTACAGCCCCAGCATTTT	CAWSPGTGGLQPQHF
TRBV28	TRBJ2-3	-	-	TGTGCCAGCAGTTTACCTCAGCCAGATACGCAGTATTTT	CASSLPQPDTQYF
TRBV19	TRBJ1-5	-	-	TGTGCCAGTAGTTATTCAGGGGTGGAAAGCAATCAGCCCCAGCATTTT	CASSYSGVESNQPQHF
TRBV27	TRBJ2-5	once	TRBD1	TGTGCCAGCACCGACAGGGGGAAGACCCAGTACTTC	CASTDRGKTQYF
TRBV4-1	TRBJ1-1	few	-	TGCGCCAGCAGCAAAGCAAACCCGAACACTGAAGCTTTCTTT	CASSKANPNTEAFF
TRBV15	TRBJ1-5	-	-	TGTGCCACCAGCAGACCGATTGGCGTTCAGCCCCAGCATTTT	CATSRPIGVQPQHF
TRBV11-2	TRBJ2-7	-	-	TGTGCCAGCAGCCCGCAGCTGAGGGAGAGGGAGCAGTACTTC	CASSPQLREREQYF
TRBV3-1/TRBV3-2	TRBJ2-2	-	TRBD1	TGTGCCAGCAGCCAAGGGACAGGGGCCCCCGGGGAGCTGTTTTTT	CASSQGTGAPGELFF
TRBV4-2	TRBJ2-5	-	TRBD1	TGTGCCAGCAGCCAAGTTGGCAGGGGGGAGACCCAGTACTTC	CASSQVGRGETQYF
TRBV5-6	TRBJ1-1	-	-	TGTGCCAGCAGCCTGATCGGTAGAGGGGGAGCTTTCTTT	CASSLIGRGGAFF
TRBV11-2	TRBJ2-7	-	-	TGTGCCAGCAGCTTAGATCGGTACGAGCAGTACTTC	CASSLDRYEQYF